These T cell receptor beta chains were read from a single sample in a study of blood T cell repertoires in COVID-19. Sequenced by immunoSEQ multiplex PCR; TCRdb stores in-frame clones only, minus some. The sample has around 100,000 clones; around four fifths are singletons. Input material: peripheral blood. The receptors were gathered from a man aged 45-60 years with active or convalescent COVID-19. Each CDR3 is given with its conserved first and last residue. A D gene is named only where the DNA matches it firmly. Clone size, where shown, is once, few, many, or a class for clones that have expanded.

cdr3_aa cdr3_nt j_call v_call clone_size d_call
CASRGDSPKNYGYTF TGCGCCAGCAGGGGGGACAGTCCCAAAAACTATGGCTACACCTTC TRBJ1-2 TRBV4-1 few TRBD1
CASSLSRGEFYGYTF TGTGCCAGCAGCTTGTCCAGGGGAGAGTTTTATGGCTACACCTTC TRBJ1-2 TRBV5-4 . .
CASSVAGDTEAFF TGCGCCAGCAGTGTTGCAGGTGATACTGAAGCTTTCTTT TRBJ1-1 TRBV10-1 . .
CSVVTSGIQYF TGCAGCGTTGTGACCTCAGGCATTCAGTACTTC TRBJ2-4 TRBV29-1 . .
CASSPGTLSYEQYF TGTGCCAGCAGCCCCGGGACTCTCTCCTACGAGCAGTACTTC TRBJ2-7 TRBV11-3 . .
CASSLSEGTGSYEQYF TGTGCCAGCAGCCTATCCGAGGGGACTGGAAGCTACGAGCAGTACTTC TRBJ2-7 TRBV5-6 . .
CATSRGDKGNQPQHF TGTGCCACCAGCAGAGGAGACAAGGGCAATCAGCCCCAGCATTTT TRBJ1-5 TRBV15 once .
CASSLTVQETQYF TGTGCCAGCAGCCTCACGGTTCAAGAGACCCAGTACTTC TRBJ2-5 TRBV7-8 . .
CASSQDWTLSSYEQYF TGTGCCAGCAGCCAGGATTGGACTCTCAGCTCCTACGAGCAGTACTTC TRBJ2-7 TRBV4-2 . .
CASSWTGTNYGYTF TGCGCCAGCAGCTGGACAGGTACTAACTATGGCTACACCTTC TRBJ1-2 TRBV5-1 . TRBD1
CASSLEVTSGRTGELFF TGTGCCAGCAGCTTAGAGGTTACTAGCGGGAGGACCGGGGAGCTGTTTTTT TRBJ2-2 TRBV11-3 . TRBD2
CASSPRLLGNTIYF TGTGCCAGCAGCCCCCGACTTCTGGGAAACACCATATATTTT TRBJ1-3 TRBV14 . .
CATRTVGNYGYTF TGTGCCACCCGGACAGTCGGGAACTATGGCTACACCTTC TRBJ1-2 TRBV6-5 . .
CASTPDRVNQPQHF TGTGCCAGTACCCCGGACAGGGTAAATCAGCCCCAGCATTTT TRBJ1-5 TRBV19 . TRBD1
CASSIDPTGLYEQYF TGTGCCAGTAGTATAGATCCTACGGGACTCTACGAGCAGTACTTC TRBJ2-7 TRBV19 . .
CASSLAGSAGANVLTF TGTGCCAGCAGCTTGGCAGGGTCGGCTGGGGCCAACGTCCTGACTTTC TRBJ2-6 TRBV5-6 . .
CASSLGLYNEQFF TGCGCCAGCAGCTTGGGACTCTACAATGAGCAGTTCTTC TRBJ2-1 TRBV5-1 few .
CASSEYLAGAEQFF TGTGCCAGCAGTGAATATTTAGCGGGAGCCGAGCAGTTCTTC TRBJ2-1 TRBV25-1 . TRBD2
CASSNRRGYGYTF TGTGCCAGCAGCAACCGTAGAGGCTATGGCTACACCTTC TRBJ1-2 TRBV27 once .
CASSLGPENIQYF TGTGCCAGCAGCTTAGGCCCAGAAAACATTCAGTACTTC TRBJ2-4 TRBV13 few .
CSVATGTGSQPQHF TGCAGCGTTGCGACCGGGACAGGGAGTCAGCCCCAGCATTTT TRBJ1-5 TRBV29-1 once TRBD1
CASSEASPGTQYF TGCGCCAGCAGTGAGGCCTCCCCAGGGACCCAGTACTTC TRBJ2-5 TRBV10-2 once .